A single sample gave rise to the 9 T cell receptor beta chains below, sequenced in a study of human T cells and chemical hapten exposure. For the library, individual cDNA molecules each received unique molecular identifiers. From the reads, TCRdb called clonotypes with MiXCR, one entry per CDR3 protein. The sample records a few thousand distinct CDR3 sequences, 55% being singletons. Treatment given: therapeutic diphenylcyclopropenone sensitization with weekly scalp DPC. The source material was whole blood, sampled before DPC sensitization or 2, 6, or about 24 weeks after (not recorded which). Every receptor here comes from an adult with alopecia areata. Some clones in this sample may be carry-over from other donors' samples. This table probably holds off-target reads from a library built for another chain.

This clonotype came up once. The chain combines TRBV2 with TRBJ1-5; the D is unclear. Trimming stripped 2 bases from V and 0 bases from J, with 5 bases between. Germline assignment: CDR1 SNHLY and CDR2 FYNNEI. This CDR3 is built from 14 residues. DNA of the CDR3: TGTGCCAGCAGTGAATCATATAGCAATCAGCCCCAGCATTTT. It translates to CASSESYSNQPQHF.

This clonotype was seen a single time. This chain links TRBV3-1 with TRBJ2-5; 7 positions match TRBD2. CDR3 length: 13 amino acids. V lost 6 bases to trimming and J lost 4 bases; unmatched junction nucleotides: 5. Germline V gene data show CDR1 as LGHDT and CDR2 as YNNKEL (reference sequence). Written as DNA, the CDR3 is TGTGCCAGCAGGCAACTAGCGCGAGAGACCCAGTACTTC. It is translated as CASRQLARETQYF.

V is TRBV11-2 and J is TRBJ2-7, with D tentatively TRBD1 or TRBD2 (5 bases each). Germline CDR1 SGHAT, CDR2 FQNNGV. The V end lost 2 bases, the J end lost 6 bases, and 20 bases lay between the germline ends. This CDR3 region has 16 residues. This CDR3 reads CASSLRIGTRTSEQYF. In DNA, the CDR3 is TGTGCCAGCAGCTTACGGATTGGGACCCGGACCTCCGAGCAGTACTTC. Drawing the rest from reference TRBV11-2 and TRBJ2-7, the complete variable domain is EAGVAQSPRYKIIEKRQSVAFWCNPISGHATLYWYQQILGQGPKLLIQFQNNGVVDDSQLPKDRFSAERLKGVDSTLKIQPAKLEDSAVYLCASSLRIGTRTSEQYFGPGTRLTVT.

The table lists this clonotype with a few counts. The gene calls are TRBV11-2 and TRBJ2-2; D ambiguous. There are 14 residues in the CDR3. Germline V CDR1 and CDR2: SGHAT, FQNNGV. The ends were cut back, 1 base at V and 3 bases at J, with 6 bases in the middle. In DNA, the CDR3 is TGTGCCAGCAGCTTAGGCGTGTACACCGGGGAGCTGTTTTTT. As protein: CASSLGVYTGELFF.

The rearrangement uses TRBV6-2 or TRBV6-3 and TRBJ2-7; D may correspond to TRBD1 or TRBD2 (5 bases each). This CDR3 spans 16 amino acids. Trimming took 0 bases from V and 1 from J, leaving 13 bases between them. CDR1 MNHEY and CDR2 SVGEGT come from the germline V gene. Here the CDR3 DNA reads TGTGCCAGCAGTTACTCTCTGGGGGATTTATCCTACGAGCAGTACTTC. Translation gives CASSYSLGDLSYEQYF.

The chain has TRBV6-1 and TRBJ2-7, with a tentative D call TRBD1 (6 bases). Per germline, CDR1 MNHNS and CDR2 SASEGT. The CDR3 covers 17 residues. V lost 3 bases, J lost 0 bases, and 18 bases lay in between. The CDR3 bases are TGTGCCAGCAGTGATGACAGGCGAGTTAAAAGCTCCTACGAGCAGTACTTC. Amino acids: CASSDDRRVKSSYEQYF.

This clonotype has only one observation. This sequence joins TRBV6-2 or TRBV6-3 and TRBJ2-1, with 10 bases that match TRBD2. Germline values: CDR1 MNHEY, CDR2 SVGEGT. V shed 2 bases and J 2 bases; nucleotides not matched to a gene: 6. CDR3 length: 17 amino acids. CDR3 sequence reads: CASSYGLAGVAYNEQFF. The CDR3 DNA is TGTGCCAGCAGTTACGGGCTAGCGGGAGTTGCCTACAATGAGCAGTTCTTC.

The chain is built from TRBV24-1 and TRBJ2-5, with TRBD2 matching over 11 bases. The CDR3 spans 15 residues. CDR1 KGHDR and CDR2 SFDVKD come from the germline V gene. V lost 3 bases and J lost 2; bases outside the gene matches: 1. The CDR3 loop reads CATSDGTSGQETQYF. The CDR3 DNA is TGTGCCACCAGTGATGGGACTAGCGGACAAGAGACCCAGTACTTC.

The genes are TRBV20-1 and TRBJ2-5; weak D call: TRBD2 (6 bases). The CDR3 has 13 residues. Germline assignment: CDR1 DFQATT and CDR2 SNEGSKA (reference sequence). V lost 3 bases, J lost 4 bases, and 12 bases lay in between. The CDR3 sequence: CSASGSGVETQYF. CDR3 nucleotides: TGCAGTGCTAGCGGGAGTGGGGTAGAGACCCAGTACTTC.